Listed below are T cell receptor beta chains from one sample, sequenced in a study of CD8 T cells in ankylosing spondylitis. TCRdb reprocessed the 5' RACE reads via MiXCR and lists one record per CDR3 protein. The sample holds just under 550,000 distinct CDR3 sequences, about an eighth seen once. The sequenced sample was blood, either unsorted or a sorted T cell fraction (not recorded which). The receptors were gathered from a male donor with ankylosing spondylitis. CDR3s include the opening cysteine and the closing phenylalanine or tryptophan. Fields, in order: clone size, V gene, J gene, D gene, CDR3 protein, CDR3 DNA. The D gene is left open where the match is weak. Clone size appears in some rows only: once, few, many, or a class for an expanded clone.

many,TRBV25-1,TRBJ1-2,-,CASSLDGPYGYTF,TGTGCCAGCAGTCTAGACGGACCCTATGGCTACACCTTC
-,TRBV3-1,TRBJ2-1,-,CASSQSSGGGFTGNEQFF,TGTGCCAGCAGCCAATCGTCGGGCGGAGGTTTCACTGGGAATGAGCAGTTCTTC
-,TRBV5-5,TRBJ2-1,-,CASSLGLAFSYNEQFF,TGTGCCAGCAGCTTAGGTCTAGCGTTCTCCTACAATGAGCAGTTCTTC
few,TRBV7-2,TRBJ2-1,TRBD2,CASSLFNVAAGGQQFF,TGTGCCAGCAGCTTATTTAATGTGGCGGCGGGAGGGCAGCAGTTCTTC
few,TRBV7-2,TRBJ2-1,-,CASSPPAIDEQFF,TGTGCCAGCAGCCCTCCGGCTATCGATGAGCAGTTCTTC
-,TRBV5-6,TRBJ1-6,-,CASSEGLNNNSPLHF,TGTGCCAGCAGCGAAGGACTGAACAATAATTCACCCCTCCACTTT
-,TRBV20-1,TRBJ1-5,-,CSARTQGYSNQPQHF,TGCAGTGCTAGAACCCAGGGTTATAGCAATCAGCCCCAGCATTTT
-,TRBV20-1,TRBJ2-3,-,CSASPSGNLTDTQYF,TGCAGTGCCTCGCCATCCGGGAACCTCACAGATACGCAGTATTTT
-,TRBV5-1,TRBJ2-2,-,CASSSDPARGTGELFF,TGCGCCAGCAGTTCAGACCCCGCACGGGGGACCGGGGAGCTGTTTTTT
few,TRBV20-1,TRBJ2-2,-,CSAHQGNTGELFF,TGCAGTGCTCACCAGGGGAACACCGGGGAGCTGTTTTTT
-,TRBV20-1,TRBJ1-6,TRBD1,CSASNPGGTYNSPLHF,TGCAGTGCTAGCAATCCAGGGGGGACCTATAATTCACCCCTCCACTTT
-,TRBV20-1,TRBJ2-5,TRBD2,CSARRTSGSQTQYF,TGCAGTGCCAGAAGGACTAGCGGGAGCCAGACCCAGTACTTC
-,TRBV20-1,TRBJ1-6,-,CSASSGNANSPLHF,TGCAGTGCTAGTTCCGGGAATGCTAATTCACCCCTCCACTTT
-,TRBV30,TRBJ2-1,-,CAWSVSNEQFF,TGTGCCTGGAGTGTATCTAATGAGCAGTTCTTC
few,TRBV4-2,TRBJ2-3,-,CASSQDISGAITDTQYF,TGTGCCAGCAGCCAAGATATTAGCGGAGCAATCACAGATACGCAGTATTTT
-,TRBV5-1,TRBJ1-1,TRBD1,CASSFGQGVEDTEAFF,TGCGCCAGCAGCTTCGGACAGGGGGTAGAAGACACTGAAGCTTTCTTT
few,TRBV25-1,TRBJ2-3,-,CASSDRDTQYF,TGTGCCAGCAGTGATCGAGATACGCAGTATTTT
many,TRBV15,TRBJ2-2,TRBD1,CATTSQGAGGELFF,TGTGCCACCACCTCTCAGGGGGCTGGCGGGGAGCTGTTTTTT
-,TRBV6-1,TRBJ1-3,-,CASREPSSGNTIYF,TGTGCCAGCAGAGAACCAAGCTCTGGAAACACCATATATTTT
few,TRBV12-3/TRBV12-4,TRBJ1-1,TRBD1,CASSLGTGLEAFF,TGTGCCAGCAGCCTAGGGACAGGCCTTGAAGCTTTCTTT
-,TRBV20-1,TRBJ2-1,-,CSARHTGRNEQFF,TGCAGTGCTCGCCACACAGGGCGGAATGAGCAGTTCTTC
-,TRBV20-1,TRBJ2-6,-,CSARDPTGRGANVLTF,TGCAGTGCTAGAGATCCCACGGGGCGCGGGGCCAACGTCCTGACTTTC
-,TRBV3-1,TRBJ2-4,TRBD1,CASSPRTGDGKNIQYF,TGTGCCAGCAGCCCGAGGACAGGGGACGGCAAAAACATTCAGTACTTC
-,TRBV11-2,TRBJ1-4,-,CASSGPAGTLLFF,TGTGCCAGCAGCGGGCCAGCGGGTACCCTACTGTTTTTT
few,TRBV5-1,TRBJ2-1,TRBD2,CASSGTSGEPSYNEQFF,TGCGCCAGCAGCGGGACTAGCGGAGAGCCCTCCTACAATGAGCAGTTCTTC
-,TRBV6-1,TRBJ1-3,-,CASSHIGSEVGNTIYF,TGTGCCAGCAGCCACATAGGTTCTGAAGTTGGAAACACCATATATTTT
many,TRBV5-1,TRBJ2-3,TRBD2,CASSSDGLAGGPRDTQYF,TGCGCCAGCAGCTCCGACGGACTAGCGGGAGGGCCCCGGGATACGCAGTATTTT
few,TRBV20-1,TRBJ1-4,-,CSAEGLERHATNEKLFF,TGCAGTGCTGAGGGACTGGAAAGACATGCAACTAATGAAAAACTGTTTTTT
few,TRBV7-9,TRBJ2-6,-,CASSSQGSQANVLTF,TGTGCCAGCAGCTCACAGGGATCTCAGGCCAACGTCCTGACTTTC
-,TRBV11-2,TRBJ2-1,-,CASSLVRPSSYNEQFF,TGTGCCAGCAGCTTAGTCAGACCAAGTTCCTACAATGAGCAGTTCTTC
-,TRBV27,TRBJ1-1,-,CASSPGFNTEAFF,TGTGCCAGCAGCCCAGGATTTAACACTGAAGCTTTCTTT
-,TRBV20-1,TRBJ1-2,-,CSARGVGNYGYTF,TGCAGTGCCCGCGGGGTGGGCAACTATGGCTACACCTTC
few,TRBV28,TRBJ2-1,TRBD2,CASTPGGVRVGEQFF,TGTGCCAGCACCCCCGGGGGGGTTAGAGTGGGTGAGCAGTTCTTC
few,TRBV6-6,TRBJ1-2,-,CASSWGEGYTF,TGTGCCAGCAGTTGGGGCGAAGGCTACACCTTC
-,TRBV24-1,TRBJ2-1,-,CAARRGPAGEQFF,TGTGCCGCACGTCGGGGGCCAGCGGGGGAGCAGTTCTTC
few,TRBV5-6,TRBJ2-5,-,CASSLDSLYQETQYF,TGTGCCAGCAGCTTGGACAGCTTATACCAAGAGACCCAGTACTTC
few,TRBV10-3,TRBJ2-7,TRBD1,CAISGTDNSYEQYF,TGTGCCATCAGCGGGACAGACAATTCCTACGAGCAGTACTTC
few,TRBV10-3,TRBJ1-3,-,CAISEGSAGNTIYF,TGTGCCATCAGTGAGGGGAGTGCTGGAAACACCATATATTTT
many,TRBV29-1,TRBJ2-2,-,CSVEWTGELFF,TGCAGCGTTGAGTGGACCGGGGAGCTGTTTTTT
-,TRBV28,TRBJ1-1,-,CASGGRHTEAFF,TGTGCCAGCGGGGGACGGCACACTGAAGCTTTCTTT
-,TRBV9,TRBJ2-5,TRBD2,CASSVPGGPIGTQYF,TGTGCCAGCAGCGTACCGGGAGGGCCGATCGGGACCCAGTACTTC
few,TRBV5-1,TRBJ2-1,TRBD2,CASSDSSGRYNEQFF,TGCGCCAGCAGCGACTCTAGCGGAAGATACAATGAGCAGTTCTTC
few,TRBV20-1,TRBJ2-7,-,CSAAGGKYEQYF,TGCAGTGCTGCTGGGGGAAAGTACGAGCAGTACTTC
-,TRBV12-3/TRBV12-4,TRBJ2-3,-,CASNGYDTQYF,TGTGCCAGCAACGGTTACGATACGCAGTATTTT
few,TRBV24-1,TRBJ2-3,-,CATSHGSGSTDTQYF,TGTGCCACCAGCCATGGTAGCGGTAGCACAGATACGCAGTATTTT
-,TRBV20-1,TRBJ2-1,TRBD2,CSASIAGGQGNEQFF,TGCAGTGCTAGTATTGCGGGAGGTCAGGGGAATGAGCAGTTCTTC
-,TRBV7-2,TRBJ2-2,-,CASSPGTGSAGELFF,TGTGCCAGCAGCCCTGGGACGGGGAGTGCCGGGGAGCTGTTTTTT
-,TRBV12-5,TRBJ1-5,-,CASVINRGHHQPQHF,TGTGCTAGTGTTATAAACCGGGGGCACCATCAGCCCCAGCATTTT
-,TRBV12-3/TRBV12-4,TRBJ2-5,TRBD2,CASSFPSGSQETQYF,TGTGCCAGCAGTTTTCCTAGCGGGAGCCAAGAGACCCAGTACTTC